This is a list of T cell receptor beta chains from one sample in a study of blood T cell repertoires in COVID-19. TCRdb's copy holds only in-frame clones and misses some; the assay was immunoSEQ multiplex PCR. Of 150,000 to 200,000 clones in the sample, roughly nine tenths are singletons; the top ten hold 3% to 4%. The sample taken for sequencing was peripheral blood. These receptors all stem from an older man with acute or convalescent COVID-19. The CDR3 runs from the conserved cysteine through the conserved F or W. The order of the fields is V gene, J gene, clone size, D gene, CDR3 protein, CDR3 DNA. A D gene is named only where the DNA matches it firmly. Clone size, where shown, is once, few, many, or a class for clones that have expanded.

>TRBV2|TRBJ2-3|-|TRBD1
CASRGTGVMTQYF
TGTGCCAGCAGGGGGACAGGTGTAATGACGCAGTATTTT
>TRBV10-2|TRBJ1-5|-|-
CASSAVSNQPQHF
TGCGCCAGCAGTGCAGTCTCCAATCAGCCCCAGCATTTT
>TRBV5-1|TRBJ1-2|-|-
CASSLAGENYGYTF
TGCGCCAGCAGCTTGGCCGGGGAGAACTATGGCTACACCTTC
>TRBV5-1|TRBJ2-7|-|TRBD1
CASSLLGQGDGEQYF
TGCGCCAGCAGCTTGTTGGGACAGGGTGACGGCGAGCAGTACTTC
>TRBV3-1/TRBV3-2|TRBJ1-4|few|TRBD1
CASSLAGGVANEKLFF
TGTGCCAGCAGCCTAGCAGGGGGCGTAGCTAATGAAAAACTGTTTTTT
>TRBV4-2|TRBJ1-2|-|-
CASSPPAGAGGYTF
TGTGCCAGCAGCCCACCCGCGGGGGCTGGAGGCTACACCTTC
>TRBV6-5|TRBJ2-3|-|TRBD2
CASKAGGYTDTQYF
TGTGCCAGCAAAGCGGGAGGTTACACAGATACGCAGTATTTT
>TRBV7-2|TRBJ2-7|-|-
CASSSRLGTYEQYF
TGTGCCAGCAGCTCCAGACTAGGAACCTACGAGCAGTACTTC
>TRBV7-8|TRBJ2-1|-|TRBD2
CASSLAGTSGTNEQFF
TGTGCCAGCAGCTTAGCAGGGACTAGCGGGACCAATGAGCAGTTCTTC
>TRBV7-9|TRBJ1-1|-|-
CASSSSVNTEAFF
TGTGCCAGCAGCTCTTCAGTGAACACTGAAGCTTTCTTT
>TRBV5-4|TRBJ1-4|-|-
CASSNDSPTNEKLFF
TGTGCCAGCAGCAACGACAGCCCCACTAATGAAAAACTGTTTTTT
>TRBV2|TRBJ1-6|-|TRBD1
CASTEQGGNNSPLHF
TGTGCCAGCACTGAACAGGGGGGAAATAATTCACCCCTCCACTTT
>TRBV5-1|TRBJ2-7|once|TRBD1
CASSIRTGGAYEQYF
TGCGCCAGCAGCATTAGGACAGGGGGGGCCTACGAGCAGTACTTC
>TRBV18|TRBJ2-5|-|TRBD2
CASSPSGKATQYF
TGTGCCAGCTCTCCTAGCGGTAAAGCGACCCAGTACTTC
>TRBV7-9|TRBJ2-3|-|TRBD2
CASSPTLAGSTDTQYF
TGTGCCAGCAGCCCAACCTTAGCGGGTAGCACAGATACGCAGTATTTT
>TRBV28|TRBJ2-3|-|TRBD2
CASSRAGGVDTQYF
TGTGCCAGCAGTCGGGCGGGAGGGGTGGATACGCAGTATTTT
>TRBV27|TRBJ1-4|-|TRBD1
CASSLGWQGASKLFF
TGTGCCAGCAGTTTAGGTTGGCAGGGGGCGAGTAAACTGTTTTTT
>TRBV19|TRBJ1-2|once|-
CASTPKGGPTQDGYTF
TGTGCCAGTACTCCGAAGGGGGGGCCCACCCAGGATGGCTACACCTTC
>TRBV3-1/TRBV3-2|TRBJ2-3|-|TRBD1
CASSPGGSTQYF
TGTGCCAGCAGCCCAGGGGGTTCGACGCAGTATTTT
>TRBV5-1|TRBJ2-6|-|-
CASTEIGAGANVLTF
TGCGCCAGCACGGAAATCGGGGCTGGGGCCAACGTCCTGACTTTC
>TRBV29-1|TRBJ2-4|-|-
CSVREPGENIQYF
TGCAGCGTTCGGGAGCCGGGGGAAAACATTCAGTACTTC
>TRBV3-1/TRBV3-2|TRBJ1-1|-|-
CASSQLNGGSEAFF
TGTGCCAGCAGTCAGCTGAACGGCGGAAGTGAAGCTTTCTTT
>TRBV5-5|TRBJ1-1|-|-
CASSVRRGGLEAFF
TGTGCCAGCAGCGTACGACGGGGGGGTCTTGAAGCTTTCTTT
>TRBV27|TRBJ1-4|-|TRBD1
CASRQNRGTRGEKLFF
TGTGCCAGCAGGCAAAACAGGGGGACCAGGGGTGAAAAACTGTTTTTT
>TRBV30|TRBJ1-4|-|-
CAWSVKMAGDEKLFF
TGTGCCTGGAGTGTAAAAATGGCAGGGGATGAAAAACTGTTTTTT
>TRBV5-1|TRBJ1-3|-|-
CASSLDLMSSGNTIYF
TGCGCCAGCAGCTTGGACCTGATGAGCTCTGGAAACACCATATATTTT
>TRBV9|TRBJ2-1|-|TRBD2
CASSVGASGGVYNEQFF
TGTGCCAGCAGCGTAGGGGCTAGCGGGGGGGTATACAATGAGCAGTTCTTC